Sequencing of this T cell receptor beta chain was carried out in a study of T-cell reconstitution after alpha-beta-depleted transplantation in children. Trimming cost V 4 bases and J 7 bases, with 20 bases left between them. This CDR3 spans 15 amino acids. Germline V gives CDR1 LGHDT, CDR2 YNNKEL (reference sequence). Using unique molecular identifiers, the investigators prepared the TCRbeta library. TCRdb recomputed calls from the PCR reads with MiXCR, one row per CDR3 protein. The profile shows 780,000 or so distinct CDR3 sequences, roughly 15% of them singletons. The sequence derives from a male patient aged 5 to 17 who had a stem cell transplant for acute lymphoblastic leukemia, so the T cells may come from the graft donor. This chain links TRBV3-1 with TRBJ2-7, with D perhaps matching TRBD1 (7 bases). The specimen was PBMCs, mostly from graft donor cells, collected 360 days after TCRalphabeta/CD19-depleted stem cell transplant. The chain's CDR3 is CASSPRDSQGVEQYF. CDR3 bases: TGTGCCAGCAGCCCGCGGGACAGCCAAGGGGTGGAGCAGTACTTC.